This T cell receptor (beta chain) is from a study of T cells in Graves' hyperthyroidism and ophthalmopathy. The CDR3 runs 15 residues. CDR1 is SGHRS, CDR2 YFSETQ, per germline. V was pared by 3 bases and J by 0 bases, with 4 bases of the junction left unmatched. Amplification of TCR beta CDR3 regions was performed using RNA transcripts as template. The TCR CDR3 was amplified in a first-round RT-PCR using the HTBI primer set. From the multiplex PCR reads, TCRdb called clonotypes with MiXCR, one entry per CDR3 protein. The data contain 700,000 or so distinct CDR3 sequences, around 15% of them seen just once; the ten biggest clones take up around 13%. About this clonotype: A much larger clone lies a single base off, so this may be a read error.

The clonotype comes from a woman between 45 and 60 years old with Graves' ophthalmopathy. The sample comprised blood. This sequence joins TRBV5-1 and TRBJ2-7; 9 bases map to TRBD2. The CDR3 DNA reads as TGCGCCAGCAGCTGGACTAGCGTCTTCTCCTACGAGCAGTACTTC. Translation gives CASSWTSVFSYEQYF.